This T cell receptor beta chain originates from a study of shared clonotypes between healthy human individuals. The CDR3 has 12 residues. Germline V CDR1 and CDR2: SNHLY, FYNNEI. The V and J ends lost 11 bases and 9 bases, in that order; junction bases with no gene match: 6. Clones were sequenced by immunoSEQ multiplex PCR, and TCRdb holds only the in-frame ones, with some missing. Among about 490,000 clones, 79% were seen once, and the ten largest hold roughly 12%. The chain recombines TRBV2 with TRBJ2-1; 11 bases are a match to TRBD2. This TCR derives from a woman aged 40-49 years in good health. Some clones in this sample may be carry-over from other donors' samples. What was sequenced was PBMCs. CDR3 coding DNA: TGTGCCGGACAGACTAGCGGGGCTGAGCAGTTCTTC. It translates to CAGQTSGAEQFF.